Below, 15 T cell receptor beta chains from the same sample are listed, as sequenced in a study of human T cells and chemical hapten exposure. TCRdb processed the RACE reads anew with MiXCR; each CDR3 protein has one entry. The sample has 100,000 to 150,000 distinct CDR3 sequences, 13% seen once; the top ten hold around 3%. The time point was: pre-sensitization, week 0. Stated treatment: therapeutic diphenylcyclopropenone sensitization with weekly scalp DPC. The sequencing here drew on whole blood, taken in connection with sensitization to the hapten diphenylcyclopropenone (DPC). Every receptor here comes from a woman aged 18-30 years with alopecia areata. Some clones in this sample may be carry-over from other donors' samples.

The rearrangement joins TRBV6-2 or TRBV6-3 to TRBJ2-6; D remains ambiguous. The germline CDR1 and CDR2 sequences are MNHEY and SVGEGT. Trimming left V 4 bases short and J 1 base short, with 11 bases between. The CDR3 runs to 16 residues. This CDR3 is CASSFVVGSGANVLTF. As DNA, the CDR3 is TGTGCCAGCAGTTTCGTTGTTGGGTCTGGGGCCAACGTCCTGACTTTC.

The chain carries TRBV5-4 and TRBJ1-2; D gene uncertain. Germline CDR1 SGHNT, CDR2 YYREEE (reference sequence). The CDR3 is 13 amino acids. V lost 0 bases and J 5 bases, leaving 8 bases between the germline ends. This CDR3 is CASSLGQEYGYTF. Written as DNA, the CDR3 is TGTGCCAGCAGCTTGGGGCAGGAGTATGGCTACACCTTC.

This clonotype was seen more than once but under ten times. V and J are TRBV20-1 and TRBJ2-7; D assignment may be TRBD1 or TRBD2 (5 bases each). This CDR3 contains 13 residues. V gave up 5 bases and J gave up 0 bases, with 11 bases separating them. Germline-derived CDR1 and CDR2 are DFQATT and SNEGSKA (reference sequence). CDR3 region: CSAWDRDSYEQYF. CDR3 in DNA: TGCAGTGCTTGGGACCGTGACTCCTACGAGCAGTACTTC.

In this sample, this clonotype turned up many times. V and J are TRBV7-2 and TRBJ1-4; TRBD1 matches at 9 bases. The junction had 7 bases not matched to a gene; V was cut back by 6 bases and J by 5 bases. The V gene's germline CDR1 is SGHTA and CDR2 FQGNSA. CDR3 length: 15 amino acids. This CDR3 is CASRTGQGENEKLFF. CDR3 sequence (DNA): TGTGCCAGCAGGACGGGACAGGGAGAAAATGAAAAACTGTTTTTT.

Only a few counts were recorded for this clonotype. V and J are TRBV7-2 and TRBJ2-5, with D unclear. Trimming stripped 0 bases from V and 5 bases from J, with 10 bases between. CDR3 size: 14 residues. Germline V gives CDR1 SGHTA, CDR2 FQGNSA. Written as DNA, the CDR3 is TGTGCCAGCAGCTTAGCGGGCCTGGGGGAGACCCAGTACTTC. Translation: CASSLAGLGETQYF.

This clonotype was counted a few times. This rearrangement joins TRBV10-3 to TRBJ2-7; perhaps D is TRBD1 or TRBD2 (5 bases each). The CDR3 sequence is 16 residues long. Between the trimmed V and J ends, which lost 0 bases and 0 bases, there was a span of 12 bases. The germline CDR1 and CDR2 sequences are ENHRY and SYGVKD. In DNA, the CDR3 is TGTGCCATCAGTGAGTCGAGCGGCAGGGCCTCCTACGAGCAGTACTTC. The encoded protein is CAISESSGRASYEQYF.

The V call is TRBV7-9, the J call TRBJ1-1; possible D gene TRBD1, 6 bases. Per germline, CDR1 SEHNR and CDR2 FQNEAQ (reference sequence). The CDR3 runs 12 residues. Between the trimmed V and J ends, which lost 5 bases and 5 bases, there was a span of 9 bases. In DNA form, the CDR3 reads TGTGCCAGCAGCCGGGACATTACTGAAGCTTTCTTT. This codes for CASSRDITEAFF. Full variable domain (outside the CDR3, taken from reference TRBV7-9 and TRBJ1-1): DTGVSQNPRHKITKRGQNVTFRCDPISEHNRLYWYRQTLGQGPEFLTYFQNEAQLEKSRLLSDRFSAERPKGSFSTLEIQRTEQGDSAMYLCASSRDITEAFFGQGTRLTVV.

This clonotype was found a few times. This chain connects TRBV3-1 to TRBJ2-5, with TRBD1 identical over 10 bases. In germline, CDR1 is LGHDT, CDR2 YNNKEL (reference sequence). V was pared by 1 base and J by 1 base, with 0 bases of the junction left unmatched. The length of the CDR3 is 15 residues. CDR3 DNA: TGTGCCAGCAGCCAAGGGGACAGGGGCCAAGAGACCCAGTACTTC. Protein sequence: CASSQGDRGQETQYF.

This rearrangement joins TRBV28 to TRBJ1-2, with D uncertain. The V end lost 6 bases, the J end lost 4 bases, and 12 bases lay between the germline ends. Germline V gene data show CDR1 as MDHEN and CDR2 as SYDVKM. There are 13 residues in the CDR3. Here the CDR3 reads CASRHDTVYGYTF. The CDR3 nucleotides are TGTGCCAGCAGACACGACACCGTCTATGGCTACACCTTC.

This rearrangement joins TRBV7-2 to TRBJ1-6; 7 positions match TRBD1. Germline CDR1 SGHTA, CDR2 FQGNSA. V lost 4 bases and J lost 6; bases outside the gene matches: 6. This CDR3 has 15 amino acids. CDR3 nucleotide sequence: TGTGCCAGCAGCTCCCGGACAGGTTCTAATTCACCCCTCCACTTT. Translating it yields CASSSRTGSNSPLHF.

The sample holds many counts of this clonotype. V is TRBV24-1 and J is TRBJ2-1; 10 bases are a match to TRBD1. V trimming: 3 bases; J trimming: 1 base; junction bases outside the gene matches: 5. CDR3 length: 17 amino acids. Germline CDR1 is KGHDR and CDR2 is SFDVKD. The CDR3 nucleotides are TGTGCCACCAGTGATCGGGGACAGGGGCAATCCTACAATGAGCAGTTCTTC. Translated, it gives CATSDRGQGQSYNEQFF.

Ten or more counts support this clonotype. The chain employs TRBV4-1 and TRBJ2-1; D unresolved. The CDR3 sequence is 12 residues long. Germline CDR1 and CDR2: MGHRA and YSYEKL. Trimming took off 3 bases at V and 6 bases at J, with 6 bases between the two ends. In DNA form, the CDR3 reads TGCGCCAGCAGCCACCGGCGCAATGAGCAGTTCTTC. It translates to CASSHRRNEQFF.

This clonotype occurred a few times. The rearrangement joins TRBV20-1 to TRBJ2-7, with a weak D call TRBD2 (6 bases). CDR3 length: 13 amino acids. With 2 bases removed from V and 7 bases from J, the gap between germline ends came to 15 bases. Germline V gene sequence: CDR1 DFQATT, CDR2 SNEGSKA (reference sequence). The CDR3 is CSARLTQGGEQYF. The DNA of the CDR3 is TGCAGTGCTAGATTGACTCAGGGAGGAGAGCAGTACTTC.

This clonotype has only a few counts. V usage is TRBV18 and J usage is TRBJ2-3; D remains unclear. Germline values: CDR1 KGHSH, CDR2 LQKENI. The CDR3 totals 12 residues. V dropped 1 base and J dropped 4 bases, with 3 bases sitting between them. The CDR3 here is CASSPRADTQYF. Written as DNA, the CDR3 is TGTGCCAGCTCACCACGGGCAGATACGCAGTATTTT.

In this sample, this clonotype turned up a few times. The chain carries TRBV12-3 or TRBV12-4 and TRBJ1-1, with D uncertain. Trimming removed 6 bases at V and 5 bases at J, with 10 bases between. The length of the CDR3 is 12 residues. The CDR3 region is CASSLVSTEAFF. The DNA of the CDR3 is TGTGCCAGCAGCCTTGTGTCAACTGAAGCTTTCTTT.